This T cell receptor (beta chain) was obtained from a study of T cell responses to AZD1222 COVID-19 vaccine. Study-level points and caveats: Among spike-specific TCRs, nearly half reportedly target unmutated variant regions. It should be noted that donors were predominantly white British and more often female, and clonal diversity was possibly underestimated.

Libraries were prepared by immunoSEQ multiplex PCR; TCRdb keeps only in-frame clonotypes and omits some of them. The sample has approximately 73,000 clones, 65% to 85% seen once; the top ten hold 2.9%. Of note for this clone: Its antigen remains unknown.

V gave up 0 bases and J gave up 2 bases, with 9 bases separating them. CDR1 is SGHTS, CDR2 YDEGEE, per germline. The CDR3 spans 14 residues. The TCR originated in an adult in good health. Specimen: peripheral blood, collected on day 0 of AZD1222 vaccination. The chain couples TRBV5-8 to TRBJ2-7; tentative D call: TRBD1 (6 bases). In DNA, the CDR3 is TGTGCCAGCAGCTTGGACAGGGATACCTACGAGCAGTACTTC. Protein sequence: CASSLDRDTYEQYF.